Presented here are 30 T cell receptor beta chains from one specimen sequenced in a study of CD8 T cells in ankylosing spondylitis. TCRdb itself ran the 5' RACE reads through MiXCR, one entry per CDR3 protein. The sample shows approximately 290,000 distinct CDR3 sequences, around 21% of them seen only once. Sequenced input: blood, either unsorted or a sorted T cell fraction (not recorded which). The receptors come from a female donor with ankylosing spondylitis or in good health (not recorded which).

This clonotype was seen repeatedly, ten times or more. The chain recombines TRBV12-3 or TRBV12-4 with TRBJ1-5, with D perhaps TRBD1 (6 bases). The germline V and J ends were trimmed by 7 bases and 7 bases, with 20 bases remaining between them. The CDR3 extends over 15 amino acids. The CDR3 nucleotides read TGTGCCAGCATGTTGTGGGGGGCGCTAGGACAGCCCCAGCATTTT. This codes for CASMLWGALGQPQHF.

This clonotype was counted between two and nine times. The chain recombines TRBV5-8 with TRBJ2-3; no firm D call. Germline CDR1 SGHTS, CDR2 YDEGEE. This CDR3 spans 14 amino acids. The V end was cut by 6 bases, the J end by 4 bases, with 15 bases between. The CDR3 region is CASNSPNLADTQYF. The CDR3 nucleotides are TGTGCCAGCAACTCCCCCAACTTAGCAGATACGCAGTATTTT. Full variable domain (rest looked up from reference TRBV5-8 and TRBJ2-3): EAGVTQSPTHLIKTRGQQATLRCSPISGHTSVYWYQQALGLGLQFLLWYDEGEERNRGNFPPRFSGRQFPNYSSELNVNALELEDSALYLCASNSPNLADTQYFGPGTRLTVL.

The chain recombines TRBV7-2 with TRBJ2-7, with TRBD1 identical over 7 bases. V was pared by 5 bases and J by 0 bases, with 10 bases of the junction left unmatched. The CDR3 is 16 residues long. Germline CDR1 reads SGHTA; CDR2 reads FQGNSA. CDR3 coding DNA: TGTGCCAGCAGCCCCTTCTTGGGACAGAGCTCCTACGAGCAGTACTTC. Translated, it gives CASSPFLGQSSYEQYF.

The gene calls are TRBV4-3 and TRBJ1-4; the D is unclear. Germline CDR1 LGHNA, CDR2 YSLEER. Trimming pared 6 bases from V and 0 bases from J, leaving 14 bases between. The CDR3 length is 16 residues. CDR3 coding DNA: TGCGCCAGCAGGGGCTCCTCTCGTGCAACTAATGAAAAACTGTTTTTT. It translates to CASRGSSRATNEKLFF.

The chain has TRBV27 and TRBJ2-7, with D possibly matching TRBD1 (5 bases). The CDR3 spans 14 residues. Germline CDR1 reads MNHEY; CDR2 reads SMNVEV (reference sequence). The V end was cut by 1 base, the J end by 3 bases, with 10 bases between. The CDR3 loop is CASSLWGNSYEQYF. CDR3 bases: TGTGCCAGCAGTTTATGGGGCAATAGCTACGAGCAGTACTTC.

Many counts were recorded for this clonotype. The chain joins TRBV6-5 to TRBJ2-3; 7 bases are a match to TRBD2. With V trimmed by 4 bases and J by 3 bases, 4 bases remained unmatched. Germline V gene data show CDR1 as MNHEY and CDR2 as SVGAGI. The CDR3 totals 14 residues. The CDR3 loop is CASSLAGITDTQYF. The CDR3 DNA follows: TGTGCCAGCAGTTTAGCGGGTATAACAGATACGCAGTATTTT.

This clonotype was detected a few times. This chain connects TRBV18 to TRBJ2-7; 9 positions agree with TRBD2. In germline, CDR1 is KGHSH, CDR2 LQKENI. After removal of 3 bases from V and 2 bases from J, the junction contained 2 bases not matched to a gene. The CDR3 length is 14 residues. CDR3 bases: TGTGCCAGCTCACCCGGGACTAGCCCCTACGAGCAGTACTTC. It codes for CASSPGTSPYEQYF.

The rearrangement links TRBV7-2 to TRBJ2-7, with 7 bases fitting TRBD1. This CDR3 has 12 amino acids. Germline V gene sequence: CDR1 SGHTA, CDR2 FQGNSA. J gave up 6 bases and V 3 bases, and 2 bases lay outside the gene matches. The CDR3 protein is CASSFWDSEQYF. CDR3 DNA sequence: TGTGCCAGCAGCTTTTGGGACAGCGAGCAGTACTTC.

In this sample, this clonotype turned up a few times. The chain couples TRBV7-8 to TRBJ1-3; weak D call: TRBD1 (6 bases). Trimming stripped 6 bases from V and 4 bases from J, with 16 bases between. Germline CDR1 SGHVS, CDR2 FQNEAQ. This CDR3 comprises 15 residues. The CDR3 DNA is TGTGCCAGCAGTTATTCAGGGGAAATCGGAAACACCATATATTTT. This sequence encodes CASSYSGEIGNTIYF.

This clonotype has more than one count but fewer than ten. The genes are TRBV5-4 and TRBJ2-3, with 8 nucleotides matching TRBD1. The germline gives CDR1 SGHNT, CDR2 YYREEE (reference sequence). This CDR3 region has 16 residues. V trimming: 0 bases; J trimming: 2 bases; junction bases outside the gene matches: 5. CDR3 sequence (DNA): TGTGCCAGCAGCTTGGGGGGACAGGTAAACACAGATACGCAGTATTTT. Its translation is CASSLGGQVNTDTQYF.

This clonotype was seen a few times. CDR3 residues: CASSESGLTAGYTF. CDR3 DNA: TGTGCCAGCAGTGAATCGGGCCTGACGGCTGGCTACACCTTC. The chain couples TRBV25-1 to TRBJ1-2; D is undetermined. The V and J ends lost 1 base and 7 bases respectively, with 13 bases between them. Germline loops: CDR1 MGHDK, CDR2 SYGVNS. There are 14 residues in the CDR3.

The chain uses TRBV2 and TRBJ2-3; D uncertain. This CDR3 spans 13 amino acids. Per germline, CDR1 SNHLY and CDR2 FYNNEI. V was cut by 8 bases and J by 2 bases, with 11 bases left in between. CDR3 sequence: CASRRTATDTQYF. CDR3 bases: TGTGCCAGCCGTAGGACCGCCACAGATACGCAGTATTTT.

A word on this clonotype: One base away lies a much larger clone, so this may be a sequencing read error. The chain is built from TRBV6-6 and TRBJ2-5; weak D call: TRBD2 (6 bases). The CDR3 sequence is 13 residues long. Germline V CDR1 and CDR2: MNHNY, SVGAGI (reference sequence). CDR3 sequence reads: CASSPGSGETRYF. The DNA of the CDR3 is TGTGCCAGCAGTCCCGGTTCGGGAGAGACCCGGTACTTC.

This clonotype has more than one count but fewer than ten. The CDR3 nucleotides read TGCGCCAGCAGCCCGGCCGGGACTAGCGCTTCAGATACGCAGTATTTT. Residues: CASSPAGTSASDTQYF. This chain joins TRBV5-1 and TRBJ2-3; 10 bases match TRBD2. Germline CDR1 is SGHRS and CDR2 is YFSETQ. The CDR3 extends over 16 amino acids. Trimming at V came to 4 bases and at J to 4 bases, leaving 9 bases not matched to a gene.

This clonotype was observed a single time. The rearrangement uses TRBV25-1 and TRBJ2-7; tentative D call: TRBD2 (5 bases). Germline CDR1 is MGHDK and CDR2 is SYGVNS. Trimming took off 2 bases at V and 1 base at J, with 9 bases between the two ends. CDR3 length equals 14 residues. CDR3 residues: CASSEIGVSYEQYF. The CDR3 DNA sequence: TGTGCCAGCAGTGAAATCGGGGTTTCCTACGAGCAGTACTTC.

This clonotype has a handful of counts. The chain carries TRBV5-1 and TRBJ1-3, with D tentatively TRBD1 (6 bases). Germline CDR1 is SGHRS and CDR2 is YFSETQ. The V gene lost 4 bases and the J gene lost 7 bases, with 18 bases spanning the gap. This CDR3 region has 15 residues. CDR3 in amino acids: CASSPPDSSRNTIYF. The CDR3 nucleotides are TGCGCCAGCAGCCCGCCGGACAGCTCGCGGAACACCATATATTTT.

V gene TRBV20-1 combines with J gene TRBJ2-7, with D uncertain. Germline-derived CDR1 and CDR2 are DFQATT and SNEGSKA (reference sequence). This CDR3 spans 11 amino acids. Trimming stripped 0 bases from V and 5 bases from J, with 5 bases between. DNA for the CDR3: TGCAGTGCTAGAGATTCAAACGAGCAGTACTTC. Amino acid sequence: CSARDSNEQYF.

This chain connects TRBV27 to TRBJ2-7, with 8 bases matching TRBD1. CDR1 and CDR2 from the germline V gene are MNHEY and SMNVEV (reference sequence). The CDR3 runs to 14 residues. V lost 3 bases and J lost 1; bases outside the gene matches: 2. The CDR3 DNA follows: TGTGCCAGCAGTTTGGGACAGGCGTCCTACGAGCAGTACTTC. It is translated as CASSLGQASYEQYF.

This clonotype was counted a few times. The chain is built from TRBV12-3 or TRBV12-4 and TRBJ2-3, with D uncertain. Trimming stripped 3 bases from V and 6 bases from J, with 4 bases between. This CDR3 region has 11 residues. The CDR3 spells CASSFIDTQYF. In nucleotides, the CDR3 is TGTGCCAGCAGTTTTATCGATACGCAGTATTTT.

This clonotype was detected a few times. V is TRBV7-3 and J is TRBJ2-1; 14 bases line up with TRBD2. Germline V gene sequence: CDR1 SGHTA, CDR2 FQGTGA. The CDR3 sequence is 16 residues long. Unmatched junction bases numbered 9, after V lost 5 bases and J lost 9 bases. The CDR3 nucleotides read TGTGCCAGCAGCCCCTCGGGACTAGCGGGAGTTGGTGAGCAGTTCTTC. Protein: CASSPSGLAGVGEQFF.

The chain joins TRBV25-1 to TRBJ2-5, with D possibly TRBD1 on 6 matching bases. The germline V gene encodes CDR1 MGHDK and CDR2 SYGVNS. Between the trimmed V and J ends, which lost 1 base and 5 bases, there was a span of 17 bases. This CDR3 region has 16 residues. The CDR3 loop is CASSELGTTRTETQYF. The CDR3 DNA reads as TGTGCCAGCAGTGAATTGGGGACAACCAGGACGGAGACCCAGTACTTC.

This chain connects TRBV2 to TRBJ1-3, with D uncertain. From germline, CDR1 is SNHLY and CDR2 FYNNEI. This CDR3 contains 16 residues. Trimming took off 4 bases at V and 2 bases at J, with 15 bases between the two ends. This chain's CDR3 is CASSANSPGTGNTIYF. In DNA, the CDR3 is TGTGCCAGCAGTGCGAACTCTCCGGGGACTGGAAACACCATATATTTT. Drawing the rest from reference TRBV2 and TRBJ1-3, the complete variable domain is EPEVTQTPSHQVTQMGQEVILRCVPISNHLYFYWYRQILGQKVEFLVSFYNNEISEKSEIFDDQFSVERPDGSNFTLKIRSTKLEDSAMYFCASSANSPGTGNTIYFGEGSWLTVV.

In DNA form, the CDR3 reads TGTGCCAGTACAGCACTAGCGGGGGGAGAGACCCAGTACTTC. Protein product: CASTALAGGETQYF. The J gene is TRBJ2-5, the V gene TRBV19; 12 positions match TRBD2. Losses at the gene ends were 7 bases for V and 4 bases for J; bases not matched to a gene: 4. There are 14 residues in the CDR3. CDR1 is LNHDA and CDR2 is SQIVND in the germline V gene (reference sequence).

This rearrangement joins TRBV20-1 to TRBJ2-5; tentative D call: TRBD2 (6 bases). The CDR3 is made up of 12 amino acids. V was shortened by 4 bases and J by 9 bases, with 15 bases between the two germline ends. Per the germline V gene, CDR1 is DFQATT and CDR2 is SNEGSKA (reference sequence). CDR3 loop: CSAILASQSQYF. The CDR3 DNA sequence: TGCAGTGCTATACTAGCTTCCCAGTCCCAGTACTTC.

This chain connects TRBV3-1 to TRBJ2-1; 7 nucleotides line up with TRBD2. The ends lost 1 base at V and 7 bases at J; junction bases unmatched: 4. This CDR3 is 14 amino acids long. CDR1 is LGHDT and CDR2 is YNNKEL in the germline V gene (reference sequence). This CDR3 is CASSQAGGSNEQFF. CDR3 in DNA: TGTGCCAGCAGCCAAGCGGGAGGATCAAATGAGCAGTTCTTC.

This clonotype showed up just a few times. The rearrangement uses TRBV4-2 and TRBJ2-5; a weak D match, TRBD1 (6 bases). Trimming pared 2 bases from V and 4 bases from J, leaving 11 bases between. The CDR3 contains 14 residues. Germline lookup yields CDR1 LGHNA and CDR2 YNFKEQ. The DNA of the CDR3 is TGTGCCAGCAGCCAACGGGACACCTCAGAGACCCAGTACTTC. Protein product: CASSQRDTSETQYF.

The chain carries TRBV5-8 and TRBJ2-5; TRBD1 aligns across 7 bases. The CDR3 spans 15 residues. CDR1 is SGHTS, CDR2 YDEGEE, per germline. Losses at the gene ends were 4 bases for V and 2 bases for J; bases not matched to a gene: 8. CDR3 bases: TGTGCCAGCAGCCCGCACAGGGGCGGTCAAGAGACCCAGTACTTC. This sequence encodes CASSPHRGGQETQYF.

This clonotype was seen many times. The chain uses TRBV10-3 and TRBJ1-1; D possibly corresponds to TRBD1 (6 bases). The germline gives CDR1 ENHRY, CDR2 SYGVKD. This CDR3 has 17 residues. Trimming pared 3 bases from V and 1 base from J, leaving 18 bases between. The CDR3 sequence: CAISDRIRGKGNTEAFF. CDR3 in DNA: TGTGCCATCAGTGATCGTATCAGGGGAAAGGGGAACACTGAAGCTTTCTTT.

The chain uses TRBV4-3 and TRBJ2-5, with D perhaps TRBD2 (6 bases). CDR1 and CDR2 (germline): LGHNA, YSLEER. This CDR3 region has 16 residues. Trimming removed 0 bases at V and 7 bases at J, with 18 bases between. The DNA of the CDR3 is TGCGCCAGCAGCCAAGATCGGGGAGGCCCCAGGGCGACCCAGTACTTC. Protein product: CASSQDRGGPRATQYF.

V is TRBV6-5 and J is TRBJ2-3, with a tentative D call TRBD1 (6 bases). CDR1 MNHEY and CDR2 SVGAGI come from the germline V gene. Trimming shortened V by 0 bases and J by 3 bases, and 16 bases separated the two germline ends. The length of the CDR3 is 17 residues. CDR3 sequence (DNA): TGTGCCAGCAGTTACTCGGCAGGACAGCCTGGAACAGATACGCAGTATTTT. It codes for CASSYSAGQPGTDTQYF.